This T cell receptor (beta chain) appears in the sequencing data of a study of blood T cell repertoires in COVID-19. TCRdb keeps only in-frame clones here, not all; method: immunoSEQ multiplex PCR. The table lists around 200,000 clones, more than 80% of them singletons. The germline V gene encodes CDR1 SGDLS and CDR2 YYNGEE. V was cut by 4 bases and J by 6 bases, with 10 bases left in between. The CDR3 loop spans 13 amino acids. Participants came from some 23 US areas, aged roughly 18 to 90 years. In Cohort 3, a recovered donor had either two negative PCRs, clearance, or symptom resolution. Sequenced: PBMCs or T cells enriched from blood (not recorded which). The TCR was taken from a man aged 35 to 55 who had recovered from COVID-19. The chain links TRBV9 to TRBJ2-2; no reliable D call. The CDR3 region has the DNA TGTGCCAGCAGCTTGGCCCCTCCCGGGGAGCTGTTTTTT. Protein: CASSLAPPGELFF.